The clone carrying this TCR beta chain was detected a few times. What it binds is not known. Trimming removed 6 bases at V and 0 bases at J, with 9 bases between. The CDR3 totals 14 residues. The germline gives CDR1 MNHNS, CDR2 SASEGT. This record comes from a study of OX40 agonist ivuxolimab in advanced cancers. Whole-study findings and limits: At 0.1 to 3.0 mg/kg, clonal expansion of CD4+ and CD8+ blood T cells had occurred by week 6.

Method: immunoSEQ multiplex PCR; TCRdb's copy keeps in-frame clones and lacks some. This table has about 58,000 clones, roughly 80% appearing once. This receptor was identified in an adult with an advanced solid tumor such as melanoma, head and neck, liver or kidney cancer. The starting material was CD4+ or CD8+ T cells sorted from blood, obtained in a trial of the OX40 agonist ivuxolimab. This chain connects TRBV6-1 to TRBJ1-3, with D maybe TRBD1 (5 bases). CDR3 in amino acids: CASRPGYSGNTIYF. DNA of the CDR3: TGTGCCAGCAGGCCAGGGTACTCTGGAAACACCATATATTTT.